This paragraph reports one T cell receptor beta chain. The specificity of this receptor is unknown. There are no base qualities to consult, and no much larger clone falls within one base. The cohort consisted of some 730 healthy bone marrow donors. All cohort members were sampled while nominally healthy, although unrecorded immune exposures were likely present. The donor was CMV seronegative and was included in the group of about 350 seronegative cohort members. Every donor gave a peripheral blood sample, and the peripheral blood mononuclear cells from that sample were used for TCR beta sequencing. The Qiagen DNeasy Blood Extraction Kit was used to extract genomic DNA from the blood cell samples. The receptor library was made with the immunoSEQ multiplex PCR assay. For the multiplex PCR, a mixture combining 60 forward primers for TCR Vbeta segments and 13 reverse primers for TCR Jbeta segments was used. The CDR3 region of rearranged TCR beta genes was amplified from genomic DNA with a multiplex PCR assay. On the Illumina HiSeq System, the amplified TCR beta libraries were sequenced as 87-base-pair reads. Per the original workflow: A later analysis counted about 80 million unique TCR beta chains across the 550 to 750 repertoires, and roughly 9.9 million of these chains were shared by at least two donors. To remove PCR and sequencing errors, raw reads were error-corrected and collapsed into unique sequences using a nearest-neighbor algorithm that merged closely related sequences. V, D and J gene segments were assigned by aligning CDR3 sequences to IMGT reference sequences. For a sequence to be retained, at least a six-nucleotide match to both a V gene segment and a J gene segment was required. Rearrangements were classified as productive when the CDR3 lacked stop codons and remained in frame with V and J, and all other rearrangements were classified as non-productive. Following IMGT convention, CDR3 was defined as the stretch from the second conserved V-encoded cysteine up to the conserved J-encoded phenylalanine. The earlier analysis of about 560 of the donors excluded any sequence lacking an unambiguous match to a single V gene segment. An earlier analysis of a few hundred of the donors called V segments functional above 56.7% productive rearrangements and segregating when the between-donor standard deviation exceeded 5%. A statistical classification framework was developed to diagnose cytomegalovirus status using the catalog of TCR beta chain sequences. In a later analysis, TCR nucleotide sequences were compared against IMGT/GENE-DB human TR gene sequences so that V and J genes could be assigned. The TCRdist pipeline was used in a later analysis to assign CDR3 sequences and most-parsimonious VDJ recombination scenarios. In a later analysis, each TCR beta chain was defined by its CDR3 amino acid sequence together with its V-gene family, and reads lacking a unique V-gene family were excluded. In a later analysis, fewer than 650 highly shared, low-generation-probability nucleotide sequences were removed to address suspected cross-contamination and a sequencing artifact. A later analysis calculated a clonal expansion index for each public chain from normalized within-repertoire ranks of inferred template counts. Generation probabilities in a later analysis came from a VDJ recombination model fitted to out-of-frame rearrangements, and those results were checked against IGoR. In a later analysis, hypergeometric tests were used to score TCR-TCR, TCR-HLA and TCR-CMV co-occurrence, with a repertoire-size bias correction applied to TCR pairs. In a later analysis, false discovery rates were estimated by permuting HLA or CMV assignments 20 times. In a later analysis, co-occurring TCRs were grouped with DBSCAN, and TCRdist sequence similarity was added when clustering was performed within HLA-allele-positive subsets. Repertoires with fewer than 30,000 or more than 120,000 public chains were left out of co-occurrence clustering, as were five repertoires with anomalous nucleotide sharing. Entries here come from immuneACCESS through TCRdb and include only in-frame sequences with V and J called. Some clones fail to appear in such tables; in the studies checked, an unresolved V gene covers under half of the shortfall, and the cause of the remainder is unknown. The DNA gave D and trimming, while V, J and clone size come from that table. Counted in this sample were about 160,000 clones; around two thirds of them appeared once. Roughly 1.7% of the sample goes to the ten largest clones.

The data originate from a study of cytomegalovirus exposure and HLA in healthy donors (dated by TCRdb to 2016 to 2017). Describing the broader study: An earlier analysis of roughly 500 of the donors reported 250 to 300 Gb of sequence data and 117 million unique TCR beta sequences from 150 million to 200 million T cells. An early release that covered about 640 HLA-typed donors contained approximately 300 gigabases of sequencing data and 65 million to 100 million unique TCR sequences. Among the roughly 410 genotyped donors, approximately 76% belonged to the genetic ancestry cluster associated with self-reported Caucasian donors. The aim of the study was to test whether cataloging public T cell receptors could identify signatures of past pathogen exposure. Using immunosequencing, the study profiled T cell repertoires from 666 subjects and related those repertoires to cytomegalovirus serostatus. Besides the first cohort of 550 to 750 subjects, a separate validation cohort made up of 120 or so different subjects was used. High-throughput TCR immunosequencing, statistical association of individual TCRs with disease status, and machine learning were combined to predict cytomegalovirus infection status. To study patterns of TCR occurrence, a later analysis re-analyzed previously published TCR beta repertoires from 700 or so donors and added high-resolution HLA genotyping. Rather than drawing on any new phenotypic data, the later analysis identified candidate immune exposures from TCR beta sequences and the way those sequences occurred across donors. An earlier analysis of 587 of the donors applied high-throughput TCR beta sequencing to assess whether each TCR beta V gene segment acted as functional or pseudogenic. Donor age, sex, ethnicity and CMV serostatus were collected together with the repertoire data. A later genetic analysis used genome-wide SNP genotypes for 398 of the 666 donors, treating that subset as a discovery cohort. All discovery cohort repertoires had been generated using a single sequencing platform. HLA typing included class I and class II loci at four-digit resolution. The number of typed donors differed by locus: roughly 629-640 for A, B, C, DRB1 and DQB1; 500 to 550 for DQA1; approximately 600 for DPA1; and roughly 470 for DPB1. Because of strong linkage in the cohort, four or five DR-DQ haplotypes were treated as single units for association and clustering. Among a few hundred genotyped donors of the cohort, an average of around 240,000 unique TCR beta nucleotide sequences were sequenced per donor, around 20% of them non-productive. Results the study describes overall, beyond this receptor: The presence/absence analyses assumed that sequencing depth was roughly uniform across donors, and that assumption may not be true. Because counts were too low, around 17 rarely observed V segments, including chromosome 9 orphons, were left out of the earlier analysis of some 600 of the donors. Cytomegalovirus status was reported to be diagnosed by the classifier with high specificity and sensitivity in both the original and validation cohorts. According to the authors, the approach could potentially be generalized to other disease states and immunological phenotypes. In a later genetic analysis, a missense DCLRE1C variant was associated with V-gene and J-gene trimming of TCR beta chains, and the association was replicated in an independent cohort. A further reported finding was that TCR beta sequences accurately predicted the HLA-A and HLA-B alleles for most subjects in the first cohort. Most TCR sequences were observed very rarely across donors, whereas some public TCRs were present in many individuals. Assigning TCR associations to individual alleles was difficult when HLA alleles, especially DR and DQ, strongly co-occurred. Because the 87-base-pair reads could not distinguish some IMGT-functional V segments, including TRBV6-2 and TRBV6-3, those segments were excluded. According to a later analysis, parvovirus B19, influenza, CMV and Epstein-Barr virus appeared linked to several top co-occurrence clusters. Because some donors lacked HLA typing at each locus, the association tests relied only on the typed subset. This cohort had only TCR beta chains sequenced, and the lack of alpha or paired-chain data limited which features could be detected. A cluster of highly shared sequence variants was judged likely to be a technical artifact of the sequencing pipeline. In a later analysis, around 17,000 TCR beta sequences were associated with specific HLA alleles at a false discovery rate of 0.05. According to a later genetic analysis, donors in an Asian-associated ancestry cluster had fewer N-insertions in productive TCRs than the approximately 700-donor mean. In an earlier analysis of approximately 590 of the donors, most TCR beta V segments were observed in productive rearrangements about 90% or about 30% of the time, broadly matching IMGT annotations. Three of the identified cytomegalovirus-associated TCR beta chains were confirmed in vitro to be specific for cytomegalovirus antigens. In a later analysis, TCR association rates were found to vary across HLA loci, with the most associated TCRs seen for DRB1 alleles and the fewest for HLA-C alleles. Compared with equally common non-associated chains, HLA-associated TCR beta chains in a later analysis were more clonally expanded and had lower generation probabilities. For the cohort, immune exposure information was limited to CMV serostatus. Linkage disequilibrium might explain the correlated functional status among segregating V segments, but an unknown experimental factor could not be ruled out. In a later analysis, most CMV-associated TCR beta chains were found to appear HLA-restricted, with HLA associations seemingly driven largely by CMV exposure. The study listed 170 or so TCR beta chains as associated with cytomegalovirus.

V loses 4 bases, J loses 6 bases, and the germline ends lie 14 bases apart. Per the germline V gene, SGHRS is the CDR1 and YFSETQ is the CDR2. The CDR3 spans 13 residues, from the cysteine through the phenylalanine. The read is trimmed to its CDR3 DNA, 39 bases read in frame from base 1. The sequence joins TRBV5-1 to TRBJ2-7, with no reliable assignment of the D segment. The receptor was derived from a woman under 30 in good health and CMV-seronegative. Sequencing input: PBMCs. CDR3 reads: CASSHVGRTEQYF. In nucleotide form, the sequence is TGCGCCAGCAGCCACGTTGGCCGAACCGAGCAGTACTTC. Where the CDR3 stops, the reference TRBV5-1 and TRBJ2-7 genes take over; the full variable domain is KAGVTQTPRYLIKTRGQQVTLSCSPISGHRSVSWYQQTPGQGLQFLFEYFSETQRNKGNFPGRFSGRQFSNSRSEMNVSTLELGDSALYLCASSHVGRTEQYFGPGTRLTVT.